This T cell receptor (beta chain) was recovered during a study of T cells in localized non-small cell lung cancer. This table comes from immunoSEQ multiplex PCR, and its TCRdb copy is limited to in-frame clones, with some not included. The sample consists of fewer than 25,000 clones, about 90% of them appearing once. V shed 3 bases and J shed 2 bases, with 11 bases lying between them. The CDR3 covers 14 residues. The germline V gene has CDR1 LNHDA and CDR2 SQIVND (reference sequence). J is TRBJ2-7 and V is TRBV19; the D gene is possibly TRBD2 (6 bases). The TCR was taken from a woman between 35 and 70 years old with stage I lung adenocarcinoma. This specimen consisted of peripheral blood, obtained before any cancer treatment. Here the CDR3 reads CASSIGAGTYEQYF. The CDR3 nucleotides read TGTGCCAGTAGTATCGGAGCGGGCACCTACGAGCAGTACTTC.